Listed here are 6 T cell receptor beta chains from one sample, sequenced in a study of cytomegalovirus exposure and HLA in healthy donors. Both 60 Vbeta primers and 13 Jbeta primers went into the PCR. Assay used: immunoSEQ multiplex PCR; TCRdb lists only in-frame clones, some missing. Found here are about 110,000 clones, about 80% of them singletons; the top ten hold about an eighth. The sequenced sample consisted of PBMCs. Receptors were obtained from a man aged 25-45 years in good health and CMV-seropositive.

The chain couples TRBV6-1 to TRBJ1-6; D may be TRBD1 (5 bases). Germline CDR1 is MNHNS and CDR2 is SASEGT. V lost 6 bases to trimming and J lost 10 bases, with 13 bases between them. The CDR3 runs to 13 residues. As DNA, the CDR3 is TGTGCCAGCAGCCTACCGGACACCTCACCCCTCCACTTT. The encoded protein is CASSLPDTSPLHF.

This chain uses TRBV9 with TRBJ2-5; 7 nucleotides agree with TRBD2. The CDR3 runs 15 residues. The V segment lost 1 base and the J segment 4 bases; nucleotides outside the gene matches: 7. Germline CDR1 SGDLS, CDR2 YYNGEE. The CDR3 loop is CASSVFGGRGETQYF. Here the CDR3 DNA reads TGTGCCAGCAGCGTATTCGGGGGGAGAGGAGAGACCCAGTACTTC.

The chain uses TRBV6-5 and TRBJ1-6, with D perhaps TRBD1 (6 bases). V was clipped by 5 bases and J by 7 bases, with 15 bases between them. Looked up from germline, CDR1 is MNHEY and CDR2 is SVGAGI. This CDR3 is built from 15 residues. CDR3 nucleotides: TGTGCCAGCAGTCCCCGGACAGTCCGAAATTCACCCCTCCACTTT. Its translation: CASSPRTVRNSPLHF.

J is TRBJ2-3 and V is TRBV6-6, with 8 bases lining up with TRBD1. Germline trimming cut 5 bases from V and 2 bases from J; bases unmatched to any gene: 3. Germline V CDR1 and CDR2: MNHNY, SVGAGI (reference sequence). This CDR3 has 14 amino acids. CDR3 residues: CASSDRGFTDTQYF. CDR3 sequence (DNA): TGTGCCAGCAGTGACAGGGGTTTCACAGATACGCAGTATTTT.

The chain is built from TRBV2 and TRBJ1-5; 7 positions agree with TRBD1. Germline V gene sequence: CDR1 SNHLY, CDR2 FYNNEI. J lost 4 bases, V lost 7 bases, and 10 bases had no gene match. This CDR3 region has 15 residues. Here the CDR3 DNA reads TGTGCCAGCACGATTGAGGCAGGGGGGAATCAGCCCCAGCATTTT. This gives the protein CASTIEAGGNQPQHF. The full variable domain, completed using reference TRBV2 and TRBJ1-5, is EPEVTQTPSHQVTQMGQEVILRCVPISNHLYFYWYRQILGQKVEFLVSFYNNEISEKSEIFDDQFSVERPDGSNFTLKIRSTKLEDSAMYFCASTIEAGGNQPQHFGDGTRLSIL.

The count of this clone is one. The gene calls are TRBV19 and TRBJ1-5; no clear D. V lost 2 bases to trimming and J lost 3 bases, with 5 bases between them. The CDR3 has 13 residues. CDR1 and CDR2 (germline): LNHDA, SQIVND (reference sequence). As DNA, the CDR3 is TGTGCCAGTAGTATACCCAACAATCAGCCCCAGCATTTT. As protein: CASSIPNNQPQHF.